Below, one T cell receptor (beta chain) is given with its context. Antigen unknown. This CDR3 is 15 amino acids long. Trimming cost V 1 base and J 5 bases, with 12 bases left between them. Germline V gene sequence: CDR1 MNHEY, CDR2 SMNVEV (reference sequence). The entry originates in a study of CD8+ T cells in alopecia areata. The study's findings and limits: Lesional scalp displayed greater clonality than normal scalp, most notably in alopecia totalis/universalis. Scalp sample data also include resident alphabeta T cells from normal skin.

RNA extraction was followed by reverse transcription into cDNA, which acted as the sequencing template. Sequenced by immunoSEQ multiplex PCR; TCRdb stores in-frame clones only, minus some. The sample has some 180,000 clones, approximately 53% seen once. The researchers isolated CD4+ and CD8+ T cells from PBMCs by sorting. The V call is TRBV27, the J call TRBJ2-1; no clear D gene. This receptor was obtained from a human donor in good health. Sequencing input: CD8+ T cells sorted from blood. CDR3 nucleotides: TGTGCCAGCAGTTTATTCGGCCCCTCGGACAATGAGCAGTTCTTC. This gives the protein CASSLFGPSDNEQFF.